This TCR beta chain stems from a study of blood T cell repertoires in COVID-19. Looking at the study overall: Acute and convalescent COVID-19 specimens originated in the United States, Italy and Spain. The analysed material was cDNA or gDNA that came from T cells, B-cell-depleted T cells, or PBMCs.

Authors' processing steps: It was from reference gene primer amplification that nucleated cell counts were estimated. Sequencing used immunoSEQ multiplex PCR; TCRdb keeps in-frame clones, though not all of them. From that table come the V and J calls and clone size; the DNA was used to work out D and trimming. The table shows 150,000 to 200,000 clones, with roughly 90% occurring only once. This receptor was obtained from an older woman with acute or convalescent COVID-19. Sample: peripheral blood.

CDR3 region: CASSPGLWSGANVLTF. The CDR3, as DNA: TGTGCCAGCAGTCCAGGTCTCTGGTCTGGGGCCAACGTCCTGACTTTC. The chain joins TRBV27 to TRBJ2-6; D is unresolved. Germline V lookup: CDR1 MNHEY, CDR2 SMNVEV (reference sequence). The CDR3 covers 16 residues. V was shortened by 5 bases and J by 1 base, with 12 bases between the two germline ends. The full variable domain, rest sourced from reference TRBV27 and TRBJ2-6, is EAQVTQNPRYLITVTGKKLTVTCSQNMNHEYMSWYRQDPGLGLRQIYYSMNVEVTDKGDVPEGYKVSRKEKRNFPLILESPSPNQTSLYFCASSPGLWSGANVLTFGAGSRLTVL.